What follows is one TCR beta chain and its context. Its antigen is unknown. No quality values exist for individual bases; no much larger clone is one base distant. The sample belongs to a study of cytomegalovirus exposure and HLA in healthy donors (dated by TCRdb to 2017 to 2019). At the level of the whole study: A later analysis indicated that the roughly 120 validation repertoires were generated on the platform also employed for the 700 or so repertoires of the first cohort. A separate validation cohort of roughly 120 different subjects was used in addition to the 666-subject first cohort. The study was designed to test whether signatures of past pathogen exposure could be identified by cataloging public T cell receptors. To predict cytomegalovirus infection status, the study combined high-throughput TCR immunosequencing, statistical association of individual TCRs with disease status, and machine learning. Overall study results and their limits: All 110 or so repertoires were used to score co-occurrence in the validation cohort in a later analysis, because that analysis had no HLA typing for the cohort. The authors suggested that the approach could potentially be generalized to other disease states and immunological phenotypes. A later analysis found that TCRs clustered in the first cohort also tended to co-occur in the roughly 110 validation repertoires, with 90% to 95% of cluster scores above 0. The classifier was reported to diagnose cytomegalovirus status with high specificity and sensitivity in both the original cohort and the validation cohort. A few of the identified cytomegalovirus-associated TCR beta chains were confirmed in vitro to be specific for cytomegalovirus antigens. While some public TCRs were present in many individuals, most TCR sequences turned up only very rarely across donors. The study gave a list of under 200 TCR beta chains associated with cytomegalovirus.

The library was obtained by the immunoSEQ multiplex PCR assay. Per the authors' processing: A statistical classification framework was developed to diagnose cytomegalovirus status using the catalog of TCR beta chain sequences. TCRdb stores this immuneACCESS table with in-frame sequences only. Part of the clones is absent; in the studies checked, under half of the shortfall reflects unresolved V genes, and no reason is known for the rest. Clone size and the V and J calls come from that table; the DNA yielded D and trimming. The sample yields some 150,000 clones; approximately 93% were counted once. 0.6% to 0.8% of the sample is in the top ten clones. According to the germline V gene (reference sequence), CDR1 reads GTSNPN and CDR2 reads SVGIG. The junction shows trimming of 6 bases on V and 1 base on J, plus 11 bases between the germline ends. The CDR3 goes from the cysteine to the phenylalanine over 13 residues. Left in the record is the CDR3 DNA by itself, 39 bases read in frame from the first base.

Donors formed part of the validation cohort, which comprised 95 to 150 subjects and was distinct from the first cohort of roughly 600 subjects. The sequence joins TRBV30 to TRBJ2-3; the D gene is possibly TRBD1, with 6 bases matching. Input material: PBMCs. The clonotype comes from a man aged 18-30 years in good health and CMV-seronegative. The CDR3 is CACVKGGTDTQYF. The sequenced DNA is TGTGCCTGTGTAAAGGGGGGCACAGATACGCAGTATTTT.